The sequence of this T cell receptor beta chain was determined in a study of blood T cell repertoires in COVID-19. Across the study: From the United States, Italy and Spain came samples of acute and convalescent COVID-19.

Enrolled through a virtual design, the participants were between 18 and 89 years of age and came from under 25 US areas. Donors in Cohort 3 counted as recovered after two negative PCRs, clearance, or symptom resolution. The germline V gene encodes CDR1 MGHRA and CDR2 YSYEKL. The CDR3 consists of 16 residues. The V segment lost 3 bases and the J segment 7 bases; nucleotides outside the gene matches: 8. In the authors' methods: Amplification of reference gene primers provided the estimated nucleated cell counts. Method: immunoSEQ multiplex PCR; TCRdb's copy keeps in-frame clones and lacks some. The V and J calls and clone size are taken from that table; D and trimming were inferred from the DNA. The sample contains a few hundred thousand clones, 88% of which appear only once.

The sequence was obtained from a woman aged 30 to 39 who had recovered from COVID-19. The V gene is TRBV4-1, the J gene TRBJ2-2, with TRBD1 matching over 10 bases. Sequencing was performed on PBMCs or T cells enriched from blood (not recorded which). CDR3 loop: CASSQAGTGVGGELFF. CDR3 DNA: TGCGCCAGCAGCCAGGCCGGGACAGGGGTGGGCGGGGAGCTGTTTTTT.